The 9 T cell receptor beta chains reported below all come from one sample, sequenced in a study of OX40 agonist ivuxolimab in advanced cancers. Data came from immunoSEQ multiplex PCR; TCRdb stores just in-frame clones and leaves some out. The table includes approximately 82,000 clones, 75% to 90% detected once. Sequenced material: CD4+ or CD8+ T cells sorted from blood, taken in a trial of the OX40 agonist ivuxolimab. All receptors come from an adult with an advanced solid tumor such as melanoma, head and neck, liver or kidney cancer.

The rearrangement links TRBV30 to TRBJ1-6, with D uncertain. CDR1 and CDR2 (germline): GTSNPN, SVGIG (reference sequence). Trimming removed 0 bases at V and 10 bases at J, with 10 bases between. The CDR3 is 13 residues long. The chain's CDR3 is CAWSVMGDSPLHF. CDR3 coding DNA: TGTGCCTGGAGTGTTATGGGAGACTCACCCCTCCACTTT.

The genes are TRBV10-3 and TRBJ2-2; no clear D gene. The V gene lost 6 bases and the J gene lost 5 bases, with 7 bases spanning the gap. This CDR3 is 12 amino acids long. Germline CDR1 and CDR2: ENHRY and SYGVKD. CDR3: CAISTLTGELFF. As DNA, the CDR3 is TGTGCCATCAGCACCTTAACCGGGGAGCTGTTTTTT.

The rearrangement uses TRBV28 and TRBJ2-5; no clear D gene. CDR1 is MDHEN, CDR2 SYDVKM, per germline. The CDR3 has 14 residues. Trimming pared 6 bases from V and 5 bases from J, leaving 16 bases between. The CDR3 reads CASRDRTALETQYF. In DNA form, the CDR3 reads TGTGCCAGCAGAGATCGGACGGCCCTGGAGACCCAGTACTTC. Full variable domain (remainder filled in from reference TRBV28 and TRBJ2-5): DVKVTQSSRYLVKRTGEKVFLECVQDMDHENMFWYRQDPGLGLRLIYFSYDVKMKEKGDIPEGYSVSREKKERFSLILESASTNQTSMYLCASRDRTALETQYFGPGTRLLVL.

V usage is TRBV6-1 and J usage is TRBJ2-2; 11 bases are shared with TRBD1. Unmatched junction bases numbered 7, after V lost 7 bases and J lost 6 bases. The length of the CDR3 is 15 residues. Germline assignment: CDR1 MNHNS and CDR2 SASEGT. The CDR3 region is CASTTDRGRSGELFF. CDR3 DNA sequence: TGTGCCAGCACCACGGACAGGGGGCGATCCGGGGAGCTGTTTTTT.

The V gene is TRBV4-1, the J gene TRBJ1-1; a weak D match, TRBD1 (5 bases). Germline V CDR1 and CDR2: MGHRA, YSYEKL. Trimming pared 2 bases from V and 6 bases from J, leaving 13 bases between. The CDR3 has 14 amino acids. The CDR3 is CASSQPTRAPEAFF. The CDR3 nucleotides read TGCGCCAGCAGCCAACCGACCAGGGCCCCTGAAGCTTTCTTT.

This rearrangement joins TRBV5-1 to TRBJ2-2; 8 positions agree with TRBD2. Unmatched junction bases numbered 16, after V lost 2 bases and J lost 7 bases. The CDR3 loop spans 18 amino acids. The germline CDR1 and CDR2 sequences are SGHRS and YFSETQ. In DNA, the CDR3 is TGCGCCAGCAGCTTACGGCTAGCGGGTGAACCGGGCGGCGGGGAGCTGTTTTTT. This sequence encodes CASSLRLAGEPGGGELFF.

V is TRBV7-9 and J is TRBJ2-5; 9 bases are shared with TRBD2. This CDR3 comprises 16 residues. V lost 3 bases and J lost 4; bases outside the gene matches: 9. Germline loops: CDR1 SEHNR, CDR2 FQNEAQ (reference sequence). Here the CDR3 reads CASSFSAGGATETQYF. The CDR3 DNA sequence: TGTGCCAGCAGCTTCTCGGCGGGGGGGGCAACAGAGACCCAGTACTTC.

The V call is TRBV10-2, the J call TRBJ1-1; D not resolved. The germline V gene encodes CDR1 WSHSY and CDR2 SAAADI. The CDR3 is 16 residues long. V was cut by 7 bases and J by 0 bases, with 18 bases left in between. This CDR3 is CASKILKGDVNTEAFF. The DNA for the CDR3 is TGCGCCAGCAAAATTCTTAAGGGAGACGTGAACACTGAAGCTTTCTTT.

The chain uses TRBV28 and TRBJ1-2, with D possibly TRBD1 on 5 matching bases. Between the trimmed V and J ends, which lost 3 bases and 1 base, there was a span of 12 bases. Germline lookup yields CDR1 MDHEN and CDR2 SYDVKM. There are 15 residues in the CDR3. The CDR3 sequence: CASSFGGTDNYGYTF. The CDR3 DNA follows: TGTGCCAGCAGTTTCGGGGGGACGGATAACTATGGCTACACCTTC.